This TCR beta chain came from a study of blood T cell repertoires in COVID-19. The overall study: Spain, Italy and the United States supplied samples that represented acute and convalescent COVID-19. PBMCs, B-cell-depleted T cells, or T cells provided the cDNA or gDNA that made up the material.

Method: immunoSEQ multiplex PCR; TCRdb's copy keeps in-frame clones and lacks some. The data hold 100,000 to 150,000 clones, with approximately 81% observed a single time. The CDR3 consists of 15 residues. Unmatched junction bases numbered 3, after V lost 4 bases and J lost 5 bases. Germline assignment: CDR1 MNHEY and CDR2 SMNVEV (reference sequence). V and J are TRBV27 and TRBJ1-5; 12 bases are shared with TRBD1. The receptor comes from a man in his sixties with acute or convalescent COVID-19. The source material was peripheral blood. CDR3 sequence reads: CASSSGTGGHQPQHF. The CDR3, as DNA: TGTGCCAGCAGTTCAGGGACAGGGGGCCATCAGCCCCAGCATTTT.